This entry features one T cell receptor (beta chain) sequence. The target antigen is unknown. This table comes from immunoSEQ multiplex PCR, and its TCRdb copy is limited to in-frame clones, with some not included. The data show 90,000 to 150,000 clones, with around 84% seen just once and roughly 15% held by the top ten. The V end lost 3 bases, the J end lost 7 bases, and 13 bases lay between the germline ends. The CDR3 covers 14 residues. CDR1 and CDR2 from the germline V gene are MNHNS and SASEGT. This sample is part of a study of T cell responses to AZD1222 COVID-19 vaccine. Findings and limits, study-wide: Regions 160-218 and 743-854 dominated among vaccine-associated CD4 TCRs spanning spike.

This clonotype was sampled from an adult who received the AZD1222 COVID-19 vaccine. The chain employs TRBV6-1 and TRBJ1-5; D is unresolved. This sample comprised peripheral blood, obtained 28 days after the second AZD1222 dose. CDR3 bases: TGTGCCAGCAGTGAGAGATCGCTGTTACAGCCCCAGCATTTT. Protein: CASSERSLLQPQHF.